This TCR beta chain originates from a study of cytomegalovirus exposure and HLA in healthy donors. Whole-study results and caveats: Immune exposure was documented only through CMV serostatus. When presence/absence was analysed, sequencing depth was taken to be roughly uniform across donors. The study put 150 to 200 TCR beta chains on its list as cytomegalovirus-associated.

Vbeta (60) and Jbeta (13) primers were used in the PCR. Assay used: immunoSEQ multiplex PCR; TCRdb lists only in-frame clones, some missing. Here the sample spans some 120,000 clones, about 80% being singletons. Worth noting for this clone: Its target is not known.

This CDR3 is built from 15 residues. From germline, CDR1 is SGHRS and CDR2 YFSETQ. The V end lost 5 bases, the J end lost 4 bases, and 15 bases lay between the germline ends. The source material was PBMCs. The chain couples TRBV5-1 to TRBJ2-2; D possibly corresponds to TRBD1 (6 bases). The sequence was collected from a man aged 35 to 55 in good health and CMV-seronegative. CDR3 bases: TGCGCCAGCAGACACTCCACAGGGAGCACCGGGGAGCTGTTTTTT. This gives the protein CASRHSTGSTGELFF.